Listed below are T cell receptor beta chains from one sample, sequenced in a study of blood T cells in healthy people across ages. TCRdb re-analysed the 5' RACE reads in MiXCR, keeping a single row per CDR3 protein. Altogether hundreds of thousands of distinct CDR3 sequences are present, about 52% being singletons, with the ten largest covering roughly 30%. The sequenced material came from blood. The source of these receptors is a woman in her sixties or seventies in good health. CDR3s include the opening cysteine and the closing phenylalanine or tryptophan. D genes are given only for firm matches. Expanded clones get a size class; other rows say once, few or many, or leave the size out.

j_call v_call d_call clone_size cdr3_nt cdr3_aa
TRBJ2-7 TRBV4-2 TRBD2 few TGTGCCAGCAGCCCTCGAGCGGGAGTAGACGAGCAGTACTTC CASSPRAGVDEQYF
TRBJ1-1 TRBV7-2 . . TGTGCCAGCAATGACAGGTTCACTGAAGCTTTCTTT CASNDRFTEAFF
TRBJ2-5 TRBV9 TRBD1 . TGTGCCAGCAGCGCGACAGGGGCGGGAGAGACCCAGTACTTC CASSATGAGETQYF
TRBJ1-1 TRBV7-8 . few TGTGCCAGCAGCTCAGGGGACGTTGGGTACACTGAAGCTTTCTTT CASSSGDVGYTEAFF
TRBJ1-5 TRBV5-1 . many TGCGCCAGCAGCTTGGAAGGGACTCAGCCCCAGCATTTT CASSLEGTQPQHF
TRBJ2-7 TRBV29-1 TRBD2 few TGCAGCGTTTCTAGCGGTGACTCCTACGAGCAGTACTTC CSVSSGDSYEQYF
TRBJ2-1 TRBV27 TRBD1 . TGTGCCAGCAGCCCACAGGGACAGACCCCTTACAATGAGCAGTTCTTC CASSPQGQTPYNEQFF
TRBJ2-7 TRBV4-1 TRBD1 few TGCGCCAGCAGCCAAGAGGGGACAGGTTCCTACGAGCAGTACTTC CASSQEGTGSYEQYF
TRBJ2-7 TRBV4-2 . few TGTGCCAGCAGCCAAGGAAGGGTGTCGGGATTATACGAGCAGTACTTC CASSQGRVSGLYEQYF
TRBJ1-1 TRBV7-8 . many TGTGCCAGCAGCTTAGCGCGGCAGACCATGAACACTGAAGCTTTCTTT CASSLARQTMNTEAFF
TRBJ1-2 TRBV5-4 . once TGTGCCAGCAGCTTGGACGGACTAGATGGCTACACCTTC CASSLDGLDGYTF
TRBJ2-7 TRBV28 TRBD1 . TGTGCCAGCGGAAGGGGATCACGGACAGGGATTTACGAGCAGTACTTC CASGRGSRTGIYEQYF
TRBJ1-2 TRBV2 . . TGTGCCAGCAGTGAAACCAGGATTGAAGAAGGCTACACCTTC CASSETRIEEGYTF
TRBJ1-1 TRBV2 . . TGTGCCAGCTTCCGGGAAAAGTGGGGCACTGAAGCTTTCTTT CASFREKWGTEAFF
TRBJ2-1 TRBV7-2 . . TGTGCCAGCAGCTTACAGGGAAGGAGCTCCTACAATGAGCAGTTCTTC CASSLQGRSSYNEQFF
TRBJ2-1 TRBV20-1 . . TGCAGTGCGAAAGGTTGGGAGAAGTTCAATGAGCAGTTCTTC CSAKGWEKFNEQFF
TRBJ1-6 TRBV7-2 . . TGTGCCAGCAGCCCCCAAGGCGGGGCCCTCGGTTCACCCCTCCACTTT CASSPQGGALGSPLHF
TRBJ2-2 TRBV5-1 TRBD1 few TGCGCCAGCAGCTGGGGACAGGGGAACACCGGGGAGCTGTTTTTT CASSWGQGNTGELFF
TRBJ2-1 TRBV6-2/TRBV6-3 . . TGTGCCAGCAGCCTCAGCGGCTATGGGCAGTTCTTC CASSLSGYGQFF
TRBJ2-3 TRBV27 TRBD2 few TGTGCCAGCAGTTTACTAGCGGAGCGCACAGATACGCAGTATTTT CASSLLAERTDTQYF
TRBJ1-1 TRBV6-1 . . TGTGCCAGCAGTGAAGTCGGAGGTATGAACACTGAAGCTTTCTTT CASSEVGGMNTEAFF
TRBJ2-1 TRBV20-1 . few TGCAGCGCTGACTACAATGAGCAGTTCTTC CSADYNEQFF
TRBJ1-2 TRBV25-1 . . TGTGCCAGCAAAAACATGGGGGGCTCTGGCTACACCTTC CASKNMGGSGYTF
TRBJ2-7 TRBV7-3 TRBD1 . TGTGCCAGCAGCTCCCGCACAGGGGTGGGCAATGAGCAGTACTTC CASSSRTGVGNEQYF
TRBJ1-1 TRBV29-1 TRBD1 . TGCAGCGTTGAGAGGGGGCGTCACACTGAAGCTTTCTTT CSVERGRHTEAFF
TRBJ1-1 TRBV7-2 . few TGTGCCAGCAGCTTATCCATAAGTAGGACTGAAGCTTTCTTT CASSLSISRTEAFF
TRBJ2-1 TRBV5-1 . few TGCGCCAGCAGCTTGGGCTGGGGTGAGCAGTTCTTC CASSLGWGEQFF
TRBJ2-3 TRBV12-3/TRBV12-4 . . TGTGCCAGCGCCAATCGGGGGAACGTGGATACGCAGTATTTT CASANRGNVDTQYF
TRBJ2-3 TRBV20-1 . . TGCAGTGCGCCGACTAGTTCCTTAGGTTCTGATACGCAGTATTTT CSAPTSSLGSDTQYF
TRBJ2-7 TRBV4-3 TRBD1 . TGCGCCAGCAGCCGAGACAGGGTTAGTGTCTACGAGCAGTACTTC CASSRDRVSVYEQYF
TRBJ2-4 TRBV2 TRBD1 . TGTGCCAGCAGGGGACAGGGAGGTACCAAAAACATTCAGTACTTC CASRGQGGTKNIQYF
TRBJ2-7 TRBV5-1 TRBD1 few TGCGCCAGCAGCGTGAAGGGACAGGGGCGCTCCTACGAGCAGTACTTC CASSVKGQGRSYEQYF
TRBJ1-2 TRBV29-1 . . TGCAGCGTTGATCCAGGGATCAACTATGGCTACACCTTC CSVDPGINYGYTF
TRBJ2-7 TRBV29-1 TRBD1 . TGCAGCGCCGGACAGGGGTCAAGGAGCGAGCAGTACTTC CSAGQGSRSEQYF
TRBJ2-5 TRBV6-1 . few TGTGCCGGACTCGGGACGTTACAAGAGACCCAGTACTTC CAGLGTLQETQYF
TRBJ2-7 TRBV20-1 TRBD2 few TGCAGTGCTAGAGCACTAGCGGGGCCCTACGAGCAGTACTTC CSARALAGPYEQYF
TRBJ2-5 TRBV18 . . TGTGCCAGCTCAAACAGTGAGACCCAGTACTTC CASSNSETQYF
TRBJ2-5 TRBV12-3/TRBV12-4 . many TGTGCCAGCAGCTTATGGGGGCAAGAGACCCAGTACTTC CASSLWGQETQYF
TRBJ2-3 TRBV11-3 . . TGTGCCAGCAGCTTTGTGGGCTTGGGCTCAGATACGCAGTATTTT CASSFVGLGSDTQYF
TRBJ2-5 TRBV24-1 . . TGTGCCACCAGTGACCCATGGGAGCAAGAGACCCAGTACTTC CATSDPWEQETQYF